The 22 T cell receptor beta chains reported below all come from one sample, sequenced in a study of CD8 T cells in ankylosing spondylitis. These receptors are not linked to any known antigen. TCRdb re-analysed the 5' RACE reads in MiXCR, keeping a single row per CDR3 protein. The sample has about 480,000 distinct CDR3 sequences; roughly 17% are singletons. Findings of the study overall: A TCR beta motif of fewer than ten highly homologous variants appeared characteristic of ankylosing spondylitis blood.

The sequenced sample consisted of blood, either unsorted or a sorted T cell fraction (not recorded which). The receptor set was obtained from a male donor with ankylosing spondylitis.

This clonotype showed up just a few times. The chain couples TRBV20-1 to TRBJ2-1, with D perhaps TRBD2 (7 bases). Germline V lookup: CDR1 DFQATT, CDR2 SNEGSKA (reference sequence). This CDR3 is built from 15 residues. Trimming stripped 5 bases from V and 6 bases from J, with 20 bases between. The DNA for the CDR3 is TGCAGTGCTGGGGGGGGGCTAGTCAGTGTCAATGAGCAGTTCTTC. It encodes CSAGGGLVSVNEQFF.

The rearrangement links TRBV4-2 to TRBJ2-3, with TRBD2 matching 10 bases. This CDR3 region has 16 residues. Germline values: CDR1 LGHNA, CDR2 YNFKEQ. With 2 bases clipped from V and 4 bases from J, the junction kept 6 bases outside the gene matches. Here the CDR3 DNA reads TGTGCCAGCAGCCAACAAATAGCGGGGGGCGCAGATACGCAGTATTTT. It encodes CASSQQIAGGADTQYF.

This clonotype was seen more than once but under ten times. The CDR3 sequence is CASSLGYLSYNEQFF. Here the CDR3 DNA reads TGCGCCAGCAGCTTGGGCTATCTCTCCTACAATGAGCAGTTCTTC. The chain links TRBV5-1 to TRBJ2-1, with D unclear. Germline CDR1 is SGHRS and CDR2 is YFSETQ. Trimming left V 0 bases short and J 0 bases short, with 7 bases between. This CDR3 has 15 amino acids.

This clonotype came up many times. In nucleotides, the CDR3 is TGCGCCAGCAAGCTAGCGGAGACCTACAATGAGCAGTTCTTC. As protein: CASKLAETYNEQFF. The chain has TRBV5-1 and TRBJ2-1; TRBD2 matches at 7 bases. Germline lookup yields CDR1 SGHRS and CDR2 YFSETQ. The CDR3 is made up of 14 amino acids. The V and J ends lost 6 bases and 2 bases, in that order; junction bases with no gene match: 5.

This clonotype has a handful of counts. The chain employs TRBV5-5 and TRBJ2-2, with D unresolved. Per germline, CDR1 SGHKS and CDR2 YYEKEE (reference sequence). The CDR3 spans 18 residues. Trimming left V 0 bases short and J 0 bases short, with 15 bases between. This CDR3 is CASSLGRVDLTNTGELFF. The DNA for the CDR3 is TGTGCCAGCAGCTTGGGCCGGGTGGATCTAACGAACACCGGGGAGCTGTTTTTT.

This clonotype came up a few times. The V gene is TRBV20-1, the J gene TRBJ2-3, with no clear D. V was pared by 5 bases and J by 0 bases, with 18 bases between. The CDR3 has 16 residues. Germline V gene sequence: CDR1 DFQATT, CDR2 SNEGSKA (reference sequence). CDR3 nucleotides: TGCAGTGCTTTGCCGACCTATACAAGAAGCACAGATACGCAGTATTTT. Encoded protein: CSALPTYTRSTDTQYF.

This rearrangement joins TRBV20-1 to TRBJ1-1; unclear D gene. Germline CDR1 reads DFQATT; CDR2 reads SNEGSKA (reference sequence). V was cut by 2 bases and J by 0 bases, with 10 bases left in between. The CDR3 totals 14 residues. The CDR3 sequence is CSARIMGLNTEAFF. The CDR3 region has the DNA TGCAGTGCTAGAATCATGGGGTTGAACACTGAAGCTTTCTTT.

The chain has TRBV29-1 and TRBJ1-2; D remains ambiguous. There are 13 residues in the CDR3. The V end was cut by 6 bases, the J end by 3 bases, with 14 bases between. The V gene's germline CDR1 is SQVTM and CDR2 ANQGSEA. The CDR3 region is CSVMRVLDYGYTF. CDR3 coding DNA: TGCAGCGTCATGAGGGTGTTGGACTATGGCTACACCTTC.

The CDR3 DNA follows: TGTGCCAGCAGCTTACAGGTTTCTGGCTACACCTTC. Protein product: CASSLQVSGYTF. J is TRBJ1-2 and V is TRBV7-2; D is ambiguous. V lost 2 bases to trimming and J lost 7 bases, with 8 bases between them. This CDR3 region has 12 residues. CDR1 and CDR2 (germline): SGHTA, FQGNSA.

This clonotype was found a few times. This sequence joins TRBV4-3 and TRBJ2-1; D may be TRBD1 (6 bases). Germline CDR1 reads LGHNA; CDR2 reads YSLEER. The V gene lost 4 bases and the J gene lost 2 bases, with 12 bases spanning the gap. The CDR3 length is 15 residues. The CDR3 nucleotides are TGCGCCAGCAGCCTTCTAGGGGGAACCTACAATGAGCAGTTCTTC. It codes for CASSLLGGTYNEQFF.

The V gene is TRBV9, the J gene TRBJ2-1; D tentatively reads TRBD1 or TRBD2 (5 bases each). V was pared by 4 bases and J by 2 bases, with 16 bases between. The germline V gene encodes CDR1 SGDLS and CDR2 YYNGEE. This CDR3 comprises 16 residues. Written as DNA, the CDR3 is TGTGCCAGCAGCCCCCGGGACCTCCCGACCTACAATGAGCAGTTCTTC. Amino acids: CASSPRDLPTYNEQFF.

The chain carries TRBV6-2 or TRBV6-3 and TRBJ2-5, with TRBD2 matching over 10 bases. CDR1 and CDR2 (germline): MNHEY, SVGEGT. V was clipped by 6 bases and J by 5 bases; unmatched bases: 9. This CDR3 is built from 15 residues. In nucleotides, the CDR3 is TGTGCCAGCAGCTCAACGGGACTAGCGAGGGAGACCCAGTACTTC. Its translation is CASSSTGLARETQYF.

This clonotype was seen at least ten times. V and J are TRBV28 and TRBJ1-2; 9 positions match TRBD1. The CDR3 length is 15 residues. Germline loops: CDR1 MDHEN, CDR2 SYDVKM. After removal of 3 bases from V and 4 bases from J, the junction contained 6 bases not matched to a gene. The CDR3: CASSFPGTGRYGYTF. The CDR3 region has the DNA TGTGCCAGCAGTTTTCCGGGGACAGGGCGCTATGGCTACACCTTC.

This clonotype appeared a few times. The chain recombines TRBV11-1 with TRBJ2-7; TRBD2 is a possible D gene (6 bases). Germline CDR1 and CDR2: SGHAT and FQDESV (reference sequence). This CDR3 has 14 residues. V lost 1 base to trimming and J lost 3 bases, with 10 bases between them. The CDR3 loop is CASSLVAENYEQYF. The CDR3 DNA follows: TGTGCCAGCAGCTTAGTAGCGGAGAACTACGAGCAGTACTTC.

This clonotype was seen only a few times. The chain is built from TRBV11-1 and TRBJ2-1, with 7 bases fitting TRBD2. Germline lookup yields CDR1 SGHAT and CDR2 FQDESV (reference sequence). The CDR3 is made up of 14 amino acids. After removal of 4 bases from V and 6 bases from J, the junction contained 6 bases not matched to a gene. CDR3 in amino acids: CASSSLASGNEQFF. The CDR3 DNA reads as TGTGCCAGCAGCTCCCTGGCTAGCGGCAATGAGCAGTTCTTC.

This clonotype was seen a few times. The V call is TRBV10-2, the J call TRBJ1-4; 12 nucleotides line up with TRBD1. Germline lookup yields CDR1 WSHSY and CDR2 SAAADI. J gave up 7 bases and V 8 bases, and 14 bases lay outside the gene matches. The CDR3 has 17 amino acids. CDR3 coding DNA: TGCGCCAGCGGAGGGGGGACAGGGGGCGTGAGAGGTGAAAAACTGTTTTTT. Translating gives CASGGGTGGVRGEKLFF.

This clonotype was seen a few times. The chain uses TRBV6-5 and TRBJ1-5, with TRBD1 matching 12 bases. The CDR3 runs to 16 residues. Germline CDR1 MNHEY, CDR2 SVGAGI. With 4 bases clipped from V and 3 bases from J, the junction kept 4 bases outside the gene matches. CDR3 region: CASSSQGQGANQPQHF. The CDR3 DNA follows: TGTGCCAGCAGTTCACAGGGACAGGGGGCCAATCAGCCCCAGCATTTT.

In its sample, this clonotype was seen a few times. This chain links TRBV12-3 or TRBV12-4 with TRBJ2-3, with TRBD2 matching 7 bases. Unmatched junction bases numbered 3, after V lost 2 bases and J lost 7 bases. The CDR3 contains 13 residues. The CDR3 protein is CASSLTSENTQYF. The CDR3 DNA reads as TGTGCCAGCAGTTTAACTAGCGAAAATACGCAGTATTTT.

J is TRBJ2-7 and V is TRBV7-9; TRBD1 agrees at 8 bases. The CDR3 length is 14 residues. The junction had 9 bases not matched to a gene; V was cut back by 6 bases and J by 5 bases. The germline CDR1 and CDR2 sequences are SEHNR and FQNEAQ (reference sequence). CDR3 protein: CASRPSGQENEQYF. The CDR3, as DNA: TGTGCCAGCAGGCCATCGGGACAGGAAAACGAGCAGTACTTC.

V and J are TRBV20-1 and TRBJ2-1, with a weak D call TRBD2 (6 bases). Germline V CDR1 and CDR2: DFQATT, SNEGSKA (reference sequence). This CDR3 contains 14 residues. Deletions cut 5 bases from V and 10 bases from J, with 21 bases between. The CDR3 DNA follows: TGCAGTGCTCCCGGGGGTTGGGGCCTCAGGGAGCAGTTCTTC. Protein: CSAPGGWGLREQFF.

This clonotype was detected only a few times. The chain joins TRBV5-1 to TRBJ1-5; D uncertain. Trimming shortened V by 0 bases and J by 5 bases, and 12 bases separated the two germline ends. CDR1 and CDR2 (germline): SGHRS, YFSETQ. This CDR3 is 15 amino acids long. CDR3 in DNA: TGCGCCAGCAGCTTGGAAGCGGGTTTAGATCAGCCCCAGCATTTT. It encodes CASSLEAGLDQPQHF. Full variable domain (remainder filled in from reference TRBV5-1 and TRBJ1-5): KAGVTQTPRYLIKTRGQQVTLSCSPISGHRSVSWYQQTPGQGLQFLFEYFSETQRNKGNFPGRFSGRQFSNSRSEMNVSTLELGDSALYLCASSLEAGLDQPQHFGDGTRLSIL.

The chain recombines TRBV3-1 with TRBJ2-7, with D tentatively TRBD1 (5 bases). CDR3 length: 16 residues. The V gene lost 0 bases and the J gene lost 3 bases, with 15 bases spanning the gap. Germline CDR1 is LGHDT and CDR2 is YNNKEL (reference sequence). The CDR3 region has the DNA TGTGCCAGCAGCCAAGATTGGCCTTCAGGGCGCTACGAGCAGTACTTC. It is translated as CASSQDWPSGRYEQYF.